This T cell receptor beta chain was sequenced in a study of T cell responses to AZD1222 COVID-19 vaccine. Concerning this clone itself: What it binds is unknown.

The germline V gene has CDR1 MNHEY and CDR2 SMNVEV (reference sequence). The trim removed 9 bases at V and 0 bases at J, leaving 5 bases unmatched. The CDR3 spans 14 residues. Study-wide points: Increases in Spike-specific TCR breadth and depth were seen after two AZD1222 doses. Distributed over spike, vaccine-associated CD4 TCRs predominated at 160-218 and 743-854.

The table came from immunoSEQ multiplex PCR; TCRdb's copy has only in-frame clones and leaves some out. The data show roughly 44,000 clones, 83% seen once. This TCR came from an adult in good health. The chain has TRBV27 and TRBJ1-5; 7 bases are a match to TRBD1. The input for sequencing was peripheral blood, taken on day 0 of AZD1222 vaccination. The CDR3, as DNA: TGTGCCAGTCCAGGGGGATATAGCAATCAGCCCCAGCATTTT. It codes for CASPGGYSNQPQHF.